These T cell receptor beta chains were read from a single sample in a study of T cells after yellow fever vaccination. TCRdb analysed the 5' RACE reads with MiXCR anew, one entry per CDR3 protein. The sample holds hundreds of thousands of distinct CDR3 sequences; roughly 12% are singletons and the top ten take 15%. The sequencing used PBMCs, collected on the day of the yellow fever booster vaccination. The receptors here all came from a man aged 30 to 45 who received the YFV17D yellow fever vaccine. Each CDR3 is given with its conserved first and last residue. A D gene is named only where the DNA matches it firmly. Expanded clones get a size class; other rows say once, few or many, or leave the size out.

clone_size: few; d_call: -; cdr3_length: 13; j_call: TRBJ2-3; v_call: TRBV28; cdr3_nt: TGTGCCAGCACCGGGCAGAACACAGATACGCAGTATTTT; cdr3_aa: CASTGQNTDTQYF
clone_size: -; d_call: -; cdr3_length: 13; j_call: TRBJ2-3; v_call: TRBV20-1; cdr3_nt: TGCAGTGCTACTACCCGACCCGGGGATACGCAGTATTTT; cdr3_aa: CSATTRPGDTQYF
clone_size: -; d_call: TRBD1; cdr3_length: 18; j_call: TRBJ1-6; v_call: TRBV27; cdr3_nt: TGTGCCAGCAGTTTAGGGGGACAGGCGAGCTCCTATAATTCACCCCTCCACTTT; cdr3_aa: CASSLGGQASSYNSPLHF
clone_size: -; d_call: -; cdr3_length: 14; j_call: TRBJ1-4; v_call: TRBV20-1; cdr3_nt: TGCAGTGCGCCGGACTCAACAACTAATGAAAAACTGTTTTTT; cdr3_aa: CSAPDSTTNEKLFF
clone_size: few; d_call: -; cdr3_length: 16; j_call: TRBJ2-1; v_call: TRBV10-3; cdr3_nt: TGTGCCATCAGTGAGTCGGCGGGACGGGGCACAAGTGGGCAGTTCTTC; cdr3_aa: CAISESAGRGTSGQFF
clone_size: -; d_call: -; cdr3_length: 13; j_call: TRBJ2-7; v_call: TRBV7-8; cdr3_nt: TGTGCCAGCGGACGGAATGTATTGAACGAGCAGTACTTC; cdr3_aa: CASGRNVLNEQYF
clone_size: -; d_call: TRBD2; cdr3_length: 17; j_call: TRBJ2-3; v_call: TRBV3-1; cdr3_nt: TGTGCCAGCAGCCAAGGAGTGACTAGCACTAGCACAGATACGCAGTATTTT; cdr3_aa: CASSQGVTSTSTDTQYF
clone_size: -; d_call: TRBD1; cdr3_length: 14; j_call: TRBJ2-2; v_call: TRBV20-1; cdr3_nt: TGCAGTGCTACGACAGGGACGAACACCGGGGAGCTGTTTTTT; cdr3_aa: CSATTGTNTGELFF
clone_size: -; d_call: TRBD1; cdr3_length: 16; j_call: TRBJ2-3; v_call: TRBV7-2; cdr3_nt: TGTGCCAGCAGCTTAGGGACTCAGGGGGACACAGATACGCAGTATTTT; cdr3_aa: CASSLGTQGDTDTQYF
clone_size: -; d_call: TRBD1; cdr3_length: 15; j_call: TRBJ2-5; v_call: TRBV5-1; cdr3_nt: TGCGCCAGCAGCGCCAGGGGGAGAGCCCAAGAGACCCAGTACTTC; cdr3_aa: CASSARGRAQETQYF
clone_size: -; d_call: TRBD1; cdr3_length: 13; j_call: TRBJ1-2; v_call: TRBV19; cdr3_nt: TGTGCCAGTAGTCCACAGGGGACCTATGGCTACACCTTC; cdr3_aa: CASSPQGTYGYTF
clone_size: -; d_call: -; cdr3_length: 14; j_call: TRBJ1-6; v_call: TRBV7-9; cdr3_nt: TGTGCCAGCAGCTTAGGGCAGGTGGATTCACCCCTCCACTTT; cdr3_aa: CASSLGQVDSPLHF
clone_size: few; d_call: -; cdr3_length: 14; j_call: TRBJ2-7; v_call: TRBV20-1; cdr3_nt: TGCAGTGCTCCTCGGGACCTCAATTCCTACGAGCAGTACTTC; cdr3_aa: CSAPRDLNSYEQYF
clone_size: -; d_call: -; cdr3_length: 15; j_call: TRBJ2-2; v_call: TRBV20-1; cdr3_nt: TGCAGTGCTAGAGATCTTCCTGGGAAAACCGGGGAGCTGTTTTTT; cdr3_aa: CSARDLPGKTGELFF
clone_size: few; d_call: -; cdr3_length: 16; j_call: TRBJ2-1; v_call: TRBV11-2; cdr3_nt: TGTGCCAGCAACTCACGATCAAGCGGTTCTTACAATGAGCAGTTCTTC; cdr3_aa: CASNSRSSGSYNEQFF
clone_size: -; d_call: -; cdr3_length: 13; j_call: TRBJ2-7; v_call: TRBV7-2; cdr3_nt: TGTGCCAGCAGCTCCCAGGCTTCCTACGAGCAGTACTTC; cdr3_aa: CASSSQASYEQYF
clone_size: -; d_call: TRBD2; cdr3_length: 18; j_call: TRBJ2-7; v_call: TRBV12-3/TRBV12-4; cdr3_nt: TGTGCCTTCTGTCCGGCCTTACTGCGGGAGGGCTGGTCTTACGAGCAGTACTTC; cdr3_aa: CAFCPALLREGWSYEQYF
clone_size: -; d_call: -; cdr3_length: 14; j_call: TRBJ2-2; v_call: TRBV9; cdr3_nt: TGTGCCAGCAGCGGACAGCGGACGACCGGGGAGCTGTTTTTT; cdr3_aa: CASSGQRTTGELFF
clone_size: -; d_call: -; cdr3_length: 15; j_call: TRBJ2-5; v_call: TRBV5-6; cdr3_nt: TGTGCCAGCAGCTTGTCAGTCACGCCCAGGGAGACCCAGTACTTC; cdr3_aa: CASSLSVTPRETQYF
clone_size: few; d_call: TRBD1; cdr3_length: 15; j_call: TRBJ1-1; v_call: TRBV25-1; cdr3_nt: TGTGCCAGCAGTGTAAGAGGACAGGGAAACACTGAAGCTTTCTTT; cdr3_aa: CASSVRGQGNTEAFF
clone_size: -; d_call: -; cdr3_length: 12; j_call: TRBJ2-2; v_call: TRBV5-1; cdr3_nt: TGCGCCAGCAATTCTAACACCGGGGAGCTGTTTTTT; cdr3_aa: CASNSNTGELFF
clone_size: few; d_call: TRBD1; cdr3_length: 14; j_call: TRBJ2-3; v_call: TRBV29-1; cdr3_nt: TGCAGCGCCGAGGGACAGGGAGGCACAGATACGCAGTATTTT; cdr3_aa: CSAEGQGGTDTQYF
clone_size: -; d_call: -; cdr3_length: 11; j_call: TRBJ1-6; v_call: TRBV28; cdr3_nt: TGTGCCAGCAGGCGTTACGATGCCCTCCACTTT; cdr3_aa: CASRRYDALHF
clone_size: few; d_call: -; cdr3_length: 13; j_call: TRBJ1-5; v_call: TRBV9; cdr3_nt: TGTGCCAGCAGGGCTAGATCTAATCAGCCCCAGCATTTT; cdr3_aa: CASRARSNQPQHF
clone_size: -; d_call: -; cdr3_length: 14; j_call: TRBJ2-7; v_call: TRBV28; cdr3_nt: TGTGCCAGCAGTTTTAGCCTAACCAGGATCGAGCAGTACTTC; cdr3_aa: CASSFSLTRIEQYF
clone_size: -; d_call: TRBD1; cdr3_length: 15; j_call: TRBJ2-5; v_call: TRBV7-9; cdr3_nt: TGTGCCAGCACCGAATGGACAGGGGGCCAAGAGACCCAGTACTTC; cdr3_aa: CASTEWTGGQETQYF
clone_size: few; d_call: TRBD2; cdr3_length: 16; j_call: TRBJ2-5; v_call: TRBV5-4; cdr3_nt: TGTGCCAGCAGCTTGACTAGCGGAAGTTTCCAAGAGACCCAGTACTTC; cdr3_aa: CASSLTSGSFQETQYF
clone_size: -; d_call: -; cdr3_length: 15; j_call: TRBJ1-5; v_call: TRBV30; cdr3_nt: TGTGCCTGGAGTGTACAGGGTCAGTTCATTCAGCCCCAGCATTTT; cdr3_aa: CAWSVQGQFIQPQHF
clone_size: -; d_call: TRBD1; cdr3_length: 16; j_call: TRBJ1-1; v_call: TRBV7-2; cdr3_nt: TGTGCCAGCAGCCCAAGGCCGGGACAGATGAACACTGAAGCTTTCTTT; cdr3_aa: CASSPRPGQMNTEAFF
clone_size: few; d_call: TRBD1; cdr3_length: 12; j_call: TRBJ2-5; v_call: TRBV6-5; cdr3_nt: TGTGCCAGCAGGAGTCAGGGGGCGACCCAGTACTTC; cdr3_aa: CASRSQGATQYF
clone_size: -; d_call: TRBD1; cdr3_length: 15; j_call: TRBJ2-5; v_call: TRBV7-6; cdr3_nt: TGTGCCAGCACCAAAGCAGGGGGCGGGCAAGAGACCCAGTACTTC; cdr3_aa: CASTKAGGGQETQYF
clone_size: -; d_call: TRBD2; cdr3_length: 15; j_call: TRBJ2-5; v_call: TRBV20-1; cdr3_nt: TGCAGTGCCACAAACCCGACTAGCGGGATACAGACCCAGTACTTC; cdr3_aa: CSATNPTSGIQTQYF
clone_size: -; d_call: TRBD1; cdr3_length: 15; j_call: TRBJ2-7; v_call: TRBV14; cdr3_nt: TGTGCCAGCAGCCCACGGACAGGGGTAATCTACGAGCAGTACTTC; cdr3_aa: CASSPRTGVIYEQYF
clone_size: -; d_call: TRBD2; cdr3_length: 15; j_call: TRBJ2-5; v_call: TRBV7-9; cdr3_nt: TGTGCCAGCAGCTCACTGAGCGGGAGTGAAGAGACCCAGTACTTC; cdr3_aa: CASSSLSGSEETQYF
clone_size: few; d_call: TRBD2; cdr3_length: 13; j_call: TRBJ2-1; v_call: TRBV6-4; cdr3_nt: TGTGCCAGCGCGAGACTAGCGGGAGTCGAGCAGTTCTTC; cdr3_aa: CASARLAGVEQFF
clone_size: -; d_call: TRBD1; cdr3_length: 14; j_call: TRBJ2-1; v_call: TRBV20-1; cdr3_nt: TGCAGTGCTAGGTCGGACAGGGGTTTAGAGGAGCAGTTCTTC; cdr3_aa: CSARSDRGLEEQFF
clone_size: many; d_call: -; cdr3_length: 12; j_call: TRBJ1-2; v_call: TRBV6-6; cdr3_nt: TGTGCCAGCAGCCTCCCGAACTTGGGTTCTTCTTTC; cdr3_aa: CASSLPNLGSSF
clone_size: -; d_call: -; cdr3_length: 17; j_call: TRBJ2-1; v_call: TRBV7-6; cdr3_nt: TGTGCCAGCAGCTTAGCTCTGTACAAAAGTTCTTACAATGAGCAGTTCTTC; cdr3_aa: CASSLALYKSSYNEQFF
clone_size: -; d_call: -; cdr3_length: 13; j_call: TRBJ2-1; v_call: TRBV7-2; cdr3_nt: TGTGCCAGCAGCTTCGCCTCCTACAATGAGCAGTTCTTC; cdr3_aa: CASSFASYNEQFF
clone_size: few; d_call: TRBD2; cdr3_length: 14; j_call: TRBJ2-3; v_call: TRBV10-3; cdr3_nt: TGTGCCATCGGGCTAGCGGATTACACAGATACGCAGTATTTT; cdr3_aa: CAIGLADYTDTQYF
clone_size: -; d_call: -; cdr3_length: 14; j_call: TRBJ2-2; v_call: TRBV9; cdr3_nt: TGTGCCAGCAGCGGGGGCCCGAAGCCCGGGGAGCTGTTTTTT; cdr3_aa: CASSGGPKPGELFF
clone_size: few; d_call: TRBD2; cdr3_length: 16; j_call: TRBJ2-3; v_call: TRBV7-2; cdr3_nt: TGTGCCAGCAGCTTACGCCGGACTAGCAACACAGATACGCAGTATTTT; cdr3_aa: CASSLRRTSNTDTQYF
clone_size: -; d_call: -; cdr3_length: 17; j_call: TRBJ2-5; v_call: TRBV6-2/TRBV6-3; cdr3_nt: TGTGCCAGCAGTTACTCCCACGAGGCTAGTGTCCAAGAGACCCAGTACTTC; cdr3_aa: CASSYSHEASVQETQYF
clone_size: -; d_call: TRBD1; cdr3_length: 13; j_call: TRBJ2-7; v_call: TRBV6-2/TRBV6-3; cdr3_nt: TGTGCCAGCAGTTACCATCAGGGACAGGGGCAGTACTTC; cdr3_aa: CASSYHQGQGQYF
clone_size: -; d_call: -; cdr3_length: 13; j_call: TRBJ2-7; v_call: TRBV29-1; cdr3_nt: TGCAGCGTTAGGGGGGTCCTAAGGTACGAGCAGTACTTC; cdr3_aa: CSVRGVLRYEQYF
clone_size: -; d_call: -; cdr3_length: 13; j_call: TRBJ1-2; v_call: TRBV5-4; cdr3_nt: TGTGCCAGCAGCTTGGACTATTCCGGTGGCTACACCTTC; cdr3_aa: CASSLDYSGGYTF
clone_size: -; d_call: TRBD1; cdr3_length: 14; j_call: TRBJ2-7; v_call: TRBV5-8; cdr3_nt: TGTGCCAGCAGATTCCCGGGACAGTTCTACGAGCAGTACTTC; cdr3_aa: CASRFPGQFYEQYF
clone_size: few; d_call: TRBD2; cdr3_length: 15; j_call: TRBJ2-1; v_call: TRBV6-2/TRBV6-3; cdr3_nt: TGTGCCAGCAGTTACTCGACAGCGGGAGTCGATGAGCAGTTCTTC; cdr3_aa: CASSYSTAGVDEQFF
clone_size: few; d_call: TRBD1; cdr3_length: 15; j_call: TRBJ2-1; v_call: TRBV18; cdr3_nt: TGTGCCAGCTCACCGCCGGGACAGGTATTCAATGAGCAGTTCTTC; cdr3_aa: CASSPPGQVFNEQFF
clone_size: few; d_call: -; cdr3_length: 14; j_call: TRBJ2-7; v_call: TRBV27; cdr3_nt: TGTGCCAGCAGTTTCGCCGGACAAGCGGGCGAGCAGTACTTC; cdr3_aa: CASSFAGQAGEQYF
clone_size: few; d_call: -; cdr3_length: 13; j_call: TRBJ2-5; v_call: TRBV6-1; cdr3_nt: TGTGCCAGCAACAGAGCAATGAGAGAGACCCAGTACTTC; cdr3_aa: CASNRAMRETQYF
clone_size: few; d_call: TRBD2; cdr3_length: 13; j_call: TRBJ2-7; v_call: TRBV28; cdr3_nt: TGTGCCACAACTAGCGGGATCTACTACGAGCAGTACTTC; cdr3_aa: CATTSGIYYEQYF
clone_size: -; d_call: -; cdr3_length: 12; j_call: TRBJ1-1; v_call: TRBV15; cdr3_nt: TGTGCCACCAGCAGAGATGACGTTGAAGCTTTCTTT; cdr3_aa: CATSRDDVEAFF
clone_size: few; d_call: -; cdr3_length: 11; j_call: TRBJ2-5; v_call: TRBV20-1; cdr3_nt: TGCAGTGCTAGGGTGGTGGGGACCCAGTACTTC; cdr3_aa: CSARVVGTQYF
clone_size: few; d_call: -; cdr3_length: 15; j_call: TRBJ2-3; v_call: TRBV7-9; cdr3_nt: TGTGCCAGCAGCTTACAGCGGAGTGGGACAGATACGCAGTATTTT; cdr3_aa: CASSLQRSGTDTQYF
clone_size: -; d_call: TRBD1; cdr3_length: 19; j_call: TRBJ1-1; v_call: TRBV20-1; cdr3_nt: TGCAGTGCTAGAGATCGGACAGGCCAATACACAGACATGAACACTGAAGCTTTCTTT; cdr3_aa: CSARDRTGQYTDMNTEAFF
clone_size: -; d_call: -; cdr3_length: 15; j_call: TRBJ2-7; v_call: TRBV7-9; cdr3_nt: TGTGCCAGCAGCAAAGAAGCTTCCTCTAGTCTCGAGCAGTACTTC; cdr3_aa: CASSKEASSSLEQYF
clone_size: few; d_call: -; cdr3_length: 16; j_call: TRBJ2-5; v_call: TRBV7-2; cdr3_nt: TGTGCCAGCAACCCATCCCGGCACAGGCCACAAGAGACCCAGTACTTC; cdr3_aa: CASNPSRHRPQETQYF
clone_size: -; d_call: TRBD2; cdr3_length: 17; j_call: TRBJ2-7; v_call: TRBV4-2; cdr3_nt: TGTGCCAGCAGCCAAGAGCGAGGACTAGCGACTTCCTACGAGCAGTACTTC; cdr3_aa: CASSQERGLATSYEQYF